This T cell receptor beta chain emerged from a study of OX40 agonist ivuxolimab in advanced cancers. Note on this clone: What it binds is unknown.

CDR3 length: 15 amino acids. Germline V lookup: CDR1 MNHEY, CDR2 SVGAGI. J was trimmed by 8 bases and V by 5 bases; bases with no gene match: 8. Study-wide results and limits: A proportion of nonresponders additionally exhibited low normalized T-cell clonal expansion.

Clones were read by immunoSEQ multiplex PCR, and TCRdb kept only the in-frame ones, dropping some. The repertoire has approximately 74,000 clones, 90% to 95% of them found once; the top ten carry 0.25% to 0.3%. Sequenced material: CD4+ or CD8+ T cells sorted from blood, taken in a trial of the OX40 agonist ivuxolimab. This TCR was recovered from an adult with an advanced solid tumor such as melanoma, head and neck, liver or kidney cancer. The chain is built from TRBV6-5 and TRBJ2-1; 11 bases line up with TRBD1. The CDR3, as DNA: TGTGCCAGCAGTCAAGGACAGGGGGCATTCTATGAGCAGTTCTTC. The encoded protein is CASSQGQGAFYEQFF.